The 26 T cell receptor beta chains in this list originate from one sample, sequenced in a study of blood T cell repertoires in COVID-19 (dated by TCRdb to about 2020). The method behind the library was the immunoSEQ multiplex PCR assay. Entries here come from immuneACCESS through TCRdb and include only in-frame sequences with V and J called. Some clones fail to appear in such tables; in the studies checked, an unresolved V gene covers under half of the shortfall, and the cause of the remainder is unknown. In all, the sample holds around 320,000 clones, and roughly 87% of those were seen once. Roughly 2% of the sample is held by the ten biggest clonotypes. Material: peripheral blood. These receptors all come from a man aged 18 to 30 with active or convalescent COVID-19.

This chain joins TRBV18 and TRBJ2-1; TRBD1 agrees at 8 bases. This CDR3 has 15 residues. The junction had 4 bases not matched to a gene; V was cut back by 5 bases and J by 1 base. Germline CDR1 and CDR2: KGHSH and LQKENI. Written as DNA, the CDR3 is TGTGCCAGCTCAGGAGGACAGGGTTCCTACAATGAGCAGTTCTTC. Its translation is CASSGGQGSYNEQFF.

This rearrangement joins TRBV20-1 to TRBJ1-1, with 12 bases that match TRBD1. The germline V gene encodes CDR1 DFQATT and CDR2 SNEGSKA (reference sequence). The CDR3 is 15 residues long. Trimming at V came to 3 bases and at J to 5 bases, leaving 7 bases not matched to a gene. CDR3 sequence: CSASPPGQGATEAFF. The CDR3 DNA reads TGCAGTGCTAGTCCTCCGGGACAGGGGGCAACTGAAGCTTTCTTT.

Written as DNA, the CDR3 is TGTGCCAGCGGCCTCCCGTGGACTAGCGGGAGGAGCACAGATACGCAGTATTTT. This translates into CASGLPWTSGRSTDTQYF. This chain joins TRBV28 and TRBJ2-3; 14 bases map to TRBD2. This CDR3 contains 18 residues. The germline gives CDR1 MDHEN, CDR2 SYDVKM. J was trimmed by 0 bases and V by 8 bases; bases with no gene match: 10.

The chain is built from TRBV2 and TRBJ1-2; D might be TRBD1 (6 bases). CDR1 and CDR2 from the germline V gene are SNHLY and FYNNEI. This CDR3 has 14 amino acids. V lost 5 bases and J 3 bases, leaving 13 bases between the germline ends. CDR3 residues: CASSYEQGYYGYTF. The CDR3 DNA reads TGTGCCAGCAGTTACGAACAGGGCTACTATGGCTACACCTTC.

This chain connects TRBV12-3 or TRBV12-4 to TRBJ2-7; D is ambiguous. V lost 1 base and J 3 bases, leaving 4 bases between the germline ends. This CDR3 is 12 amino acids long. The CDR3 DNA is TGTGCCAGCAGTTTAGACAACTACGAGCAGTACTTC. Translation gives CASSLDNYEQYF.

CDR3 bases: TGCAGTGCTAGTTTAGCGGGGGCCTTTTCTAGCACAGATACGCAGTATTTT. Translation: CSASLAGAFSSTDTQYF. The chain has TRBV20-1 and TRBJ2-3; 9 positions agree with TRBD2. V was clipped by 3 bases and J by 0 bases; unmatched bases: 10. Germline V lookup: CDR1 DFQATT, CDR2 SNEGSKA (reference sequence). CDR3 length: 17 amino acids.

The chain employs TRBV2 and TRBJ1-1; 8 bases match TRBD1. The V gene's germline CDR1 is SNHLY and CDR2 FYNNEI. The V segment lost 4 bases and the J segment 4 bases; nucleotides outside the gene matches: 5. CDR3 size: 14 residues. The CDR3 here is CASSGGQGGTEAFF. The CDR3, as DNA: TGTGCCAGCAGTGGCGGACAGGGCGGCACTGAAGCTTTCTTT.

This clone was detected only once. One junction end disagrees with the germline gene, perhaps due to a read error. The rearrangement uses TRBV7-9 and TRBJ2-2; a possible D gene is TRBD2 (5 bases). The CDR3 extends over 19 amino acids. CDR1 is SEHNR and CDR2 is FQNEAQ in the germline V gene (reference sequence). CDR3 nucleotide sequence: TGTGCCAGCAGCTTATATGCGGTCAGAGTGGGAAAACACCGGGGAGCTGTTCCATTT. Residues: CASSLYAVRVGKHRGAVPF.

The count of this clone is one. This chain links TRBV15 with TRBJ1-1; 12 bases fit TRBD1. The ends lost 3 bases at V and 4 bases at J; junction bases unmatched: 3. The V gene's germline CDR1 is LNHNV and CDR2 YYDKDF (reference sequence). The length of the CDR3 is 15 residues. CDR3 coding DNA: TGTGCCACCAGCAGGGGGACAGGGGGCTTCACTGAAGCTTTCTTT. Translated: CATSRGTGGFTEAFF.

This chain connects TRBV7-2 to TRBJ2-1, with TRBD2 identical over 9 bases. The J segment lost 2 bases and the V segment lost 3 bases, leaving 2 bases of the junction unmatched. The CDR3 totals 15 residues. Germline V gives CDR1 SGHTA, CDR2 FQGNSA. The CDR3 sequence is CASSFSGGAYNEQFF. CDR3 nucleotide sequence: TGTGCCAGCAGCTTTAGCGGGGGCGCCTACAATGAGCAGTTCTTC.

This clone has only one observation. Other nucleotide sequences from this sample produce the same CDR3. The V call is TRBV4-1, the J call TRBJ2-7, with 8 bases matching TRBD2. This CDR3 spans 15 amino acids. Germline assignment: CDR1 MGHRA and CDR2 YSYEKL. The ends lost 2 bases at V and 2 bases at J; junction bases unmatched: 5. CDR3 amino acids: CASSQQTSVPYEQYF. The DNA of the CDR3 is TGCGCCAGCAGCCAACAGACTAGCGTGCCCTACGAGCAGTACTTC.

The V and J genes are TRBV29-1 and TRBJ1-5; perhaps TRBD1 as D (5 bases). The CDR3 covers 13 residues. Germline CDR1 reads SQVTM; CDR2 reads ANQGSEA. The V end was cut by 2 bases, the J end by 6 bases, with 11 bases between. The CDR3 sequence is CSVEWGVGQPQHF. The CDR3 DNA reads as TGCAGCGTTGAATGGGGGGTGGGTCAGCCCCAGCATTTT.

The chain uses TRBV9 and TRBJ2-3, with D tentatively TRBD2 (5 bases). Between the trimmed V and J ends, which lost 3 bases and 3 bases, there was a span of 14 bases. Per germline, CDR1 SGDLS and CDR2 YYNGEE. The CDR3 runs 15 residues. Here the CDR3 reads CASSGEGLGTDTQYF. In DNA form, the CDR3 reads TGTGCCAGCAGCGGGGAAGGACTGGGGACAGATACGCAGTATTTT.

The rearrangement joins TRBV6-6 to TRBJ1-5; D gene ambiguous. CDR1 MNHNY and CDR2 SVGAGI come from the germline V gene (reference sequence). The CDR3 has 13 residues. The V and J ends lost 6 bases and 5 bases respectively, with 11 bases between them. Here the CDR3 reads CASSPGDHQPQHF. CDR3 nucleotide sequence: TGTGCCAGCAGCCCCGGAGACCATCAGCCCCAGCATTTT.

The V gene is TRBV15, the J gene TRBJ2-2, with 11 nucleotides matching TRBD2. This CDR3 has 17 amino acids. CDR1 and CDR2 from the germline V gene are LNHNV and YYDKDF (reference sequence). Trimming at V came to 2 bases and at J to 8 bases, leaving 10 bases not matched to a gene. The CDR3 spells CATSRQMVAGGPGELFF. The CDR3, as DNA: TGTGCCACCAGCAGACAGATGGTAGCGGGAGGGCCGGGGGAGCTGTTTTTT.

V gene TRBV19 combines with J gene TRBJ1-5; TRBD1 matches at 10 bases. J gave up 7 bases and V 6 bases, and 9 bases lay outside the gene matches. CDR3 length equals 15 residues. Germline assignment: CDR1 LNHDA and CDR2 SQIVND (reference sequence). In DNA, the CDR3 is TGTGCCAGTAGCCGGGACAGGGGTGGTAGGCAGCCCCAGCATTTT. Translating gives CASSRDRGGRQPQHF. The full variable domain, its missing parts supplied by reference TRBV19 and TRBJ1-5, is DGGITQSPKYLFRKEGQNVTLSCEQNLNHDAMYWYRQDPGQGLRLIYYSQIVNDFQKGDIAEGYSVSREKKESFPLTVTSAQKNPTAFYLCASSRDRGGRQPQHFGDGTRLSIL.

The chain couples TRBV15 to TRBJ1-5, with 11 positions matching TRBD1. The CDR3 runs to 16 residues. V was clipped by 3 bases and J by 7 bases; unmatched bases: 8. Germline V gene data show CDR1 as LNHNV and CDR2 as YYDKDF (reference sequence). The DNA for the CDR3 is TGTGCCACCAGCAGGGACAGGGGGCGACTTAGGCAGCCCCAGCATTTT. Amino acid sequence: CATSRDRGRLRQPQHF.

The chain is built from TRBV19 and TRBJ1-2, with 12 bases lining up with TRBD1. Germline trimming cut 5 bases from V and 4 bases from J; bases unmatched to any gene: 5. From germline, CDR1 is LNHDA and CDR2 SQIVND (reference sequence). The CDR3 extends over 15 amino acids. CDR3 nucleotide sequence: TGTGCCAGTAGTGTCGGGACAGGGGGCCCCTATGGCTACACCTTC. It yields the protein CASSVGTGGPYGYTF. Filled out from reference TRBV19 and TRBJ1-2, the complete variable domain reads DGGITQSPKYLFRKEGQNVTLSCEQNLNHDAMYWYRQDPGQGLRLIYYSQIVNDFQKGDIAEGYSVSREKKESFPLTVTSAQKNPTAFYLCASSVGTGGPYGYTFGSGTRLTVV.

This chain joins TRBV11-2 and TRBJ2-1, with a tentative D call TRBD1 (6 bases). V was cut by 4 bases and J by 3 bases, with 13 bases left in between. The CDR3 extends over 15 amino acids. Germline V gene sequence: CDR1 SGHAT, CDR2 FQNNGV. The CDR3 spells CASSSSRDNYNEQFF. For the CDR3, the DNA is TGTGCCAGCAGCTCGTCCCGGGACAACTACAATGAGCAGTTCTTC.

The chain combines TRBV28 with TRBJ2-1; unclear D gene. Trimming cost V 1 base and J 8 bases, with 6 bases left between them. Germline V CDR1 and CDR2: MDHEN, SYDVKM. The CDR3 has 12 amino acids. CDR3 amino acids: CASSLFRDEQFF. CDR3 DNA: TGTGCCAGCAGTTTATTCCGGGATGAGCAGTTCTTC.

The chain uses TRBV12-3 or TRBV12-4 and TRBJ1-1; 8 positions agree with TRBD1. V was clipped by 6 bases and J by 10 bases; unmatched bases: 7. The CDR3 loop spans 12 amino acids. DNA of the CDR3: TGTGCCAGCAGCTTCGGACAGGGACGAGCTTTCTTT. This translates into CASSFGQGRAFF.

V and J are TRBV27 and TRBJ2-7; 8 nucleotides align to TRBD1. V shed 3 bases and J 3 bases; nucleotides not matched to a gene: 4. Germline V lookup: CDR1 MNHEY, CDR2 SMNVEV (reference sequence). The CDR3 has 14 amino acids. CDR3 bases: TGTGCCAGCAGTTTGGGACAGGCAATCTACGAGCAGTACTTC. Protein sequence: CASSLGQAIYEQYF.

The V gene is TRBV7-8, the J gene TRBJ2-3, with a weak D call TRBD2 (6 bases). The germline V gene has CDR1 SGHVS and CDR2 FQNEAQ. The germline V and J ends were trimmed by 5 bases and 2 bases, with 17 bases remaining between them. There are 16 residues in the CDR3. DNA for the CDR3: TGTGCCAGCAGCCTGCGGGATAGCGGCTTCACAGATACGCAGTATTTT. Amino acids: CASSLRDSGFTDTQYF.

The rearrangement joins TRBV10-2 to TRBJ1-5; D gene uncertain. This CDR3 contains 15 residues. The V gene's germline CDR1 is WSHSY and CDR2 SAAADI. V gave up 6 bases and J gave up 0 bases, with 12 bases separating them. CDR3 amino acids: CASRPGVDSNQPQHF. CDR3 coding DNA: TGCGCCAGCAGACCCGGGGTTGATAGCAATCAGCCCCAGCATTTT.

The V and J genes are TRBV6-5 and TRBJ2-1; tentatively, D is TRBD1 (6 bases). The V end lost 6 bases, the J end lost 3 bases, and 15 bases lay between the germline ends. Germline CDR1 MNHEY, CDR2 SVGAGI. The CDR3 consists of 15 residues. As DNA, the CDR3 is TGTGCCAGCAGGCAAGACAGGACCAACTACAATGAGCAGTTCTTC. This encodes CASRQDRTNYNEQFF.

This chain connects TRBV4-1 to TRBJ2-7; 7 nucleotides align to TRBD1. Per germline, CDR1 MGHRA and CDR2 YSYEKL. The CDR3 totals 15 residues. Germline trimming cut 2 bases from V and 3 bases from J; bases unmatched to any gene: 7. This CDR3 reads CASSQLWDRRYEQYF. In DNA, the CDR3 is TGCGCCAGCAGCCAACTTTGGGACAGACGCTACGAGCAGTACTTC.